The 13 T cell receptor beta chains given below trace back to one sample, sequenced in a study of T cell responses to AZD1222 COVID-19 vaccine. Clones were sequenced by immunoSEQ multiplex PCR, and TCRdb holds only the in-frame ones, with some missing. The data show around 150,000 clones, 94% seen once. The source material was peripheral blood, sampled 28 days after the second AZD1222 dose. All receptors come from an adult who received the AZD1222 COVID-19 vaccine.

V usage is TRBV3-1 (or the pseudogene TRBV3-2) and J usage is TRBJ1-2, with 7 bases lining up with TRBD1. This CDR3 spans 14 amino acids. Germline trimming cut 6 bases from V and 8 bases from J; bases unmatched to any gene: 12. Germline V gives CDR1 LGHDT, CDR2 YNNKEL (reference sequence). CDR3: CASSPGRGIWGYTF. CDR3 sequence (DNA): TGTGCCAGCAGTCCCGGCAGGGGGATTTGGGGCTACACCTTC.

The chain combines TRBV9 with TRBJ2-6, with unresolved D. Trimming cost V 0 bases and J 8 bases, with 3 bases left between them. The CDR3 sequence is 12 residues long. From germline, CDR1 is SGDLS and CDR2 YYNGEE. The CDR3 spells CASSVVSNVLTF. CDR3 nucleotides: TGTGCCAGCAGCGTAGTCTCCAACGTCCTGACTTTC. The entire variable domain, with the rest obtained from reference TRBV9 and TRBJ2-6, is as follows: DSGVTQTPKHLITATGQRVTLRCSPRSGDLSVYWYQQSLDQGLQFLIQYYNGEERAKGNILERFSAQQFPDLHSELNLSSLELGDSALYFCASSVVSNVLTFGAGSRLTVL.

V usage is TRBV10-3 and J usage is TRBJ1-5, with D tentatively TRBD1 (5 bases). The CDR3 has 15 amino acids. With 10 bases removed from V and 2 bases from J, the gap between germline ends came to 18 bases. Germline CDR1 reads ENHRY; CDR2 reads SYGVKD. CDR3 region: CATMDEGRGNQPQHF. The CDR3 DNA sequence: TGTGCCACCATGGACGAGGGGCGAGGCAATCAGCCCCAGCATTTT.

V is TRBV6-6 and J is TRBJ2-3; the match to TRBD1 covers 7 bases. This CDR3 spans 13 amino acids. The germline V gene encodes CDR1 MNHNY and CDR2 SVGAGI (reference sequence). Germline trimming cut 6 bases from V and 5 bases from J; bases unmatched to any gene: 5. CDR3 region: CASRKGGEDTQYF. The CDR3 region has the DNA TGTGCCAGCAGGAAAGGGGGCGAAGATACGCAGTATTTT.

This rearrangement joins TRBV28 to TRBJ2-4, with 12 bases matching TRBD2. The CDR3 length is 17 residues. J lost 4 bases, V lost 0 bases, and 4 bases had no gene match. Germline V gives CDR1 MDHEN, CDR2 SYDVKM. The CDR3: CASSLWLAGGIKNIQYF. CDR3 DNA sequence: TGTGCCAGCAGTTTATGGCTAGCGGGAGGGATTAAAAACATTCAGTACTTC.

J is TRBJ1-2 and V is TRBV7-2; no clear D gene. V shed 4 bases and J shed 4 bases, with 13 bases lying between them. This CDR3 spans 14 amino acids. Per the germline V gene, CDR1 is SGHTA and CDR2 is FQGNSA. The CDR3 sequence is CASSSGPAVYGYTF. In nucleotides, the CDR3 is TGTGCCAGCAGCTCCGGACCCGCGGTCTATGGCTACACCTTC.

This chain joins TRBV28 and TRBJ2-1; D not certain. Germline V gene lookup returns CDR1 MDHEN and CDR2 SYDVKM. CDR3 length equals 12 residues. Trimming removed 3 bases from V and 10 bases from J, with 10 bases in between. CDR3 bases: TGTGCCAGCAGTTTTCGAGGCCCCGAGCAGTTCTTC. Encoded protein: CASSFRGPEQFF.

The chain has TRBV7-6 and TRBJ1-2; TRBD1 aligns across 10 bases. With V trimmed by 5 bases and J by 8 bases, 8 bases remained unmatched. CDR3 length equals 14 residues. Germline lookup yields CDR1 SGHVS and CDR2 FNYEAQ. The CDR3 DNA sequence: TGTGCCAGCAGCCAAGGACAGGGGGATTGGGGCTACACCTTC. It yields the protein CASSQGQGDWGYTF.

This clone was found once. The chain links TRBV27 to TRBJ2-7; the D is unclear. The CDR3 runs 13 residues. The V and J ends lost 5 bases and 4 bases respectively, with 12 bases between them. The V gene's germline CDR1 is MNHEY and CDR2 SMNVEV (reference sequence). The CDR3 sequence: CASSPYPSYEQYF. For the CDR3, the DNA is TGTGCCAGCAGTCCCTACCCTAGTTACGAGCAGTACTTC.

V gene TRBV18 combines with J gene TRBJ1-5, with TRBD1 identical over 7 bases. This CDR3 has 15 amino acids. The germline gives CDR1 KGHSH, CDR2 LQKENI. After removal of 4 bases from V and 2 bases from J, the junction contained 5 bases not matched to a gene. The CDR3 DNA reads as TGTGCCAGCTCACAACAGGGGACGGGCAATCAGCCCCAGCATTTT. Its protein product is CASSQQGTGNQPQHF.

The chain couples TRBV3-1 (or the pseudogene TRBV3-2) to TRBJ2-7; TRBD2 matches 7 bases. The germline CDR1 and CDR2 sequences are LGHDT and YNNKEL (reference sequence). This CDR3 is 14 amino acids long. Trimming at V came to 3 bases and at J to 4 bases, leaving 6 bases not matched to a gene. The CDR3 sequence is CASSQREGRYEQYF. The CDR3 DNA reads TGTGCCAGCAGCCAGAGGGAGGGCCGGTACGAGCAGTACTTC.

J is TRBJ1-2 and V is TRBV6-6, with TRBD1 identical over 8 bases. J lost 4 bases, V lost 4 bases, and 5 bases had no gene match. The CDR3 loop spans 14 amino acids. Germline-derived CDR1 and CDR2 are MNHNY and SVGAGI (reference sequence). The CDR3 DNA follows: TGTGCCAGCAGTTTAGGACAGGGCGGCTATGGCTACACCTTC. Amino acids: CASSLGQGGYGYTF.

V is TRBV28 and J is TRBJ2-7; D gene uncertain. Trimming cost V 2 bases and J 1 base, with 6 bases left between them. This CDR3 comprises 13 residues. In germline, CDR1 is MDHEN, CDR2 SYDVKM. The CDR3 DNA is TGTGCCAGCAGTTTAGGGCTGTCCTACGAGCAGTACTTC. Protein: CASSLGLSYEQYF.